One sample yielded the 8 T cell receptor beta chains listed below, sequenced in a study of OX40 agonist ivuxolimab in advanced cancers. Some clones are missing from TCRdb's copy, which holds only in-frame ones; the method was immunoSEQ multiplex PCR. There are fewer than 65,000 clones in the sample; roughly 86% occur only once, and around 0.99% lies in the top ten. The specimen was CD4+ or CD8+ T cells sorted from blood, collected in a trial of the OX40 agonist ivuxolimab. All receptors come from an adult with an advanced solid tumor such as melanoma, head and neck, liver or kidney cancer.

The CDR3, as DNA: TGTGCCAGCAGGGCCGGGACAGGGGACTCTGGGGCCAACGTCCTGACTTTC. This translates into CASRAGTGDSGANVLTF. This rearrangement joins TRBV2 to TRBJ2-6; 10 bases align to TRBD1. Germline loops: CDR1 SNHLY, CDR2 FYNNEI. With V trimmed by 6 bases and J by 0 bases, 5 bases remained unmatched. There are 17 residues in the CDR3.

The chain uses TRBV7-2 and TRBJ2-4; unclear D gene. This CDR3 region has 13 residues. Trimming cost V 4 bases and J 8 bases, with 12 bases left between them. Germline V gene lookup returns CDR1 SGHTA and CDR2 FQGNSA. The chain's CDR3 is CASSYGPQDIQYF. The CDR3 bases are TGTGCCAGCAGCTACGGGCCCCAGGACATTCAGTACTTC. The whole variable domain, filled in from reference TRBV7-2 and TRBJ2-4, reads GAGVSQSPSNKVTEKGKDVELRCDPISGHTALYWYRQSLGQGLEFLIYFQGNSAPDKSGLPSDRFSAERTGGSVSTLTIQRTQQEDSAVYLCASSYGPQDIQYFGAGTRLSVL.

This chain uses TRBV29-1 with TRBJ2-5; D not certain. Trimming took 5 bases from V and 5 from J, leaving 15 bases between them. This CDR3 has 13 amino acids. Per the germline V gene, CDR1 is SQVTM and CDR2 is ANQGSEA. The CDR3 nucleotides read TGCAGCGTTAAAACCCCCGGGTCCGAGACCCAGTACTTC. Its protein product is CSVKTPGSETQYF.

The chain employs TRBV6-5 and TRBJ1-5; no reliable D call. Per the germline V gene, CDR1 is MNHEY and CDR2 is SVGAGI. The CDR3 consists of 15 residues. V was clipped by 6 bases and J by 0 bases, with 12 bases between them. CDR3 protein: CASSFTGNSNQPQHF. The CDR3 bases are TGTGCCAGCAGCTTTACGGGAAATAGCAATCAGCCCCAGCATTTT.

The chain couples TRBV6-6 to TRBJ2-5; the D gene is possibly TRBD2 (5 bases). The closer fit of TRBJ2-7 to the DNA end suggests the J call may be wrong. The CDR3 runs to 14 residues. Germline V lookup: CDR1 MNHNY, CDR2 SVGAGI (reference sequence). The chain's CDR3 is CASAREGITYEQYF. CDR3 DNA: TGTGCCAGCGCGAGGGAAGGGATAACCTACGAGCAGTACTTC.

The V and J genes are TRBV10-3 and TRBJ2-5; unclear D gene. The CDR3 runs 12 residues. CDR1 is ENHRY and CDR2 is SYGVKD in the germline V gene. V was trimmed by 10 bases and J by 5 bases, leaving 14 bases between them. CDR3 DNA sequence: TGTGCCACAGCAGAGTTCCAGGAGACCCAGTACTTC. This translates into CATAEFQETQYF.

A remark on this clone: Different DNA sequences within this sample yield the same CDR3. The chain couples TRBV19 to TRBJ2-7; D gene uncertain. CDR3 length equals 11 residues. The germline V gene encodes CDR1 LNHDA and CDR2 SQIVND (reference sequence). V was trimmed by 4 bases and J by 3 bases, leaving 4 bases between them. DNA for the CDR3: TGTGCCAGTAGTAGAGACTACGAGCAGTACTTC. It codes for CASSRDYEQYF.

The CDR3 spells CASGLSLGEGMETQYF. The CDR3 DNA is TGTGCTAGTGGTTTGAGTCTAGGGGAGGGGATGGAGACCCAGTACTTC. The V and J genes are TRBV12-5 and TRBJ2-5, with 7 bases lining up with TRBD2. Germline loops: CDR1 LGHNT, CDR2 FRNRAP. The V segment lost 2 bases and the J segment 5 bases; nucleotides outside the gene matches: 11. The CDR3 length is 16 residues.